These T cell receptor beta chains were read from a single sample in a study of vaccination and CD4 T cells after COVID-19. MiXCR, run by TCRdb on the PCR reads, gives a single entry per CDR3 protein. The table records just over 20,000 distinct CDR3 sequences, about 52% of them present only once. No antigens are known for them. The sequencing sample was made of CD4+ T cells from blood, cultured in vitro. The receptor set was obtained from a human donor who had recovered from COVID-19. The CDR3 runs from the conserved cysteine through the conserved F or W. The D gene is left open where the match is weak. Part of the rows lack a size; the others show once, few, many or a class for expanded clones.

>NA|TRBD2|TRBJ2-7|TRBV6-1
CASSRLAGGGSYEQYF
TGTGCCAGCAGCAGACTAGCGGGAGGAGGGTCCTACGAGCAGTACTTC
>NA|NA|TRBJ2-1|TRBV11-2
CASSINSISSYNEQFF
TGTGCCAGCAGCATCAACAGTATAAGCTCCTACAATGAGCAGTTCTTC
>NA|NA|TRBJ2-2|TRBV4-2
CASSLSGTNTGELFF
TGTGCCAGCAGCCTTAGCGGTACGAACACCGGGGAGCTGTTTTTT
>NA|TRBD1|TRBJ2-7|TRBV24-1
CATSAYRDRASYEQYF
TGTGCCACCAGTGCCTACCGGGACAGGGCCTCTTACGAGCAGTACTTC
>once|NA|TRBJ2-7|TRBV28
CASRPWENYEQYF
TGTGCCAGCAGGCCGTGGGAAAACTACGAGCAGTACTTC
>NA|NA|TRBJ1-6|TRBV7-8
CASSFLGSPLHF
TGTGCCAGCAGCTTCTTAGGGTCACCCCTCCACTTT
>NA|TRBD1|TRBJ1-4|TRBV20-1
CSAREQGDEKLFF
TGCAGTGCTAGAGAACAGGGGGATGAAAAACTGTTTTTT
>NA|TRBD1|TRBJ1-6|TRBV4-3
CASSQEQGPYNSPLHF
TGCGCCAGCAGCCAAGAACAGGGGCCCTATAATTCACCCCTCCACTTT
>NA|NA|TRBJ1-2|TRBV28
CASVNRDTSGFRGYTF
TGTGCCAGCGTCAACCGGGACACCTCTGGATTCCGTGGCTACACCTTC
>NA|TRBD1|TRBJ2-7|TRBV24-1
CATSDRDRVYVNEQYF
TGTGCCACCAGTGACCGGGACAGGGTATACGTAAACGAGCAGTACTTC
>NA|TRBD1|TRBJ1-1|TRBV7-2
CASSQDSGGRTEAFF
TGCGCCAGCAGCCAAGATTCAGGGGGTCGAACTGAAGCTTTCTTT
>NA|NA|TRBJ1-1|TRBV6-7
CASSYPPDSRLMNTEAFF
TGTGCCAGCAGTTACCCCCCGGACAGCAGACTTATGAACACTGAAGCTTTCTTT
>NA|NA|TRBJ2-2|TRBV6-5
CASSYLSYTGELFF
TGTGCCAGCAGTTACCTGTCGTACACCGGGGAGCTGTTTTTT
>NA|NA|TRBJ1-2|TRBV9
CASRASGGNYGYTF
TGTGCCAGCAGAGCCTCTGGGGGAAACTATGGCTACACCTTC
>few|TRBD2|TRBJ2-5|TRBV7-2
CASSSLGAGGRETQYF
TGTGCCAGCAGCTCCCTCGGAGCGGGAGGGCGAGAGACCCAGTACTTC
>NA|NA|TRBJ2-1|TRBV20-1
CSARESSYNEQFF
TGCAGTGCTAGAGAGAGCTCCTACAATGAGCAGTTCTTC
>NA|NA|TRBJ1-5|TRBV7-2
CASSFAGVQPQHF
TGTGCCAGCAGCTTCGCAGGGGTTCAGCCCCAGCATTTT
>few|TRBD1|TRBJ1-6|TRBV7-2
CASSLEGTGNNSPLHF
TGTGCCAGCAGCTTAGAGGGGACAGGGAATAATTCACCCCTCCACTTT
>few|NA|TRBJ1-5|TRBV27
CASSPFSGRSNQPQHF
TGTGCCAGCAGTCCGTTTAGTGGCCGTAGCAATCAGCCCCAGCATTTT
>few|NA|TRBJ1-6|TRBV6-5
CASSYSGAGARSPLHF
TGTGCCAGCAGTTACTCAGGGGCAGGGGCTAGGTCACCCCTCCACTTT
>few|TRBD1|TRBJ2-3|TRBV20-1
CSARPATGGRDTQYF
TGCAGTGCTAGACCCGCGACAGGGGGCCGCGATACGCAGTATTTT
>NA|NA|TRBJ2-4|TRBV10-3
CAISPGLSGFQYF
TGTGCCATCAGTCCGGGACTGTCGGGGTTTCAGTACTTC
>NA|TRBD2|TRBJ2-2|TRBV11-2
CASSRGRGGGRDTGELFF
TGTGCCAGCAGCCGCGGAAGGGGCGGGGGGAGGGACACCGGGGAGCTGTTTTTT
>NA|NA|TRBJ2-2|TRBV11-3
CASSQPLAVLNTGELFF
TGTGCCAGCAGCCAACCCCTGGCGGTACTAAACACCGGGGAGCTGTTTTTT
>NA|TRBD1|TRBJ1-4|TRBV6-2/TRBV6-3
CASTEGQGGYREKLFF
TGTGCCAGCACCGAGGGACAGGGTGGTTACCGTGAAAAACTGTTTTTT
>NA|TRBD1|TRBJ1-2|TRBV6-1
CASSYVGTGGDGYTF
TGTGCCAGCAGCTATGTAGGGACAGGGGGGGATGGCTACACCTTC
>NA|NA|TRBJ2-7|TRBV18
CASSRTRDSREQYF
TGTGCCAGCTCCCGGACACGCGATTCGAGAGAGCAGTACTTC
>NA|NA|TRBJ1-2|TRBV7-8
CASSLGFVDGYTF
TGTGCCAGCAGCTTAGGCTTTGTCGATGGCTACACCTTC
>few|NA|TRBJ1-2|TRBV30
CAWRTGSGYTF
TGTGCCTGGAGAACAGGGAGTGGCTACACCTTC
>NA|NA|TRBJ1-3|TRBV7-6
CASSPPGVGNTIYF
TGTGCCAGCAGCCCCCCGGGGGTGGGAAACACCATATATTTT